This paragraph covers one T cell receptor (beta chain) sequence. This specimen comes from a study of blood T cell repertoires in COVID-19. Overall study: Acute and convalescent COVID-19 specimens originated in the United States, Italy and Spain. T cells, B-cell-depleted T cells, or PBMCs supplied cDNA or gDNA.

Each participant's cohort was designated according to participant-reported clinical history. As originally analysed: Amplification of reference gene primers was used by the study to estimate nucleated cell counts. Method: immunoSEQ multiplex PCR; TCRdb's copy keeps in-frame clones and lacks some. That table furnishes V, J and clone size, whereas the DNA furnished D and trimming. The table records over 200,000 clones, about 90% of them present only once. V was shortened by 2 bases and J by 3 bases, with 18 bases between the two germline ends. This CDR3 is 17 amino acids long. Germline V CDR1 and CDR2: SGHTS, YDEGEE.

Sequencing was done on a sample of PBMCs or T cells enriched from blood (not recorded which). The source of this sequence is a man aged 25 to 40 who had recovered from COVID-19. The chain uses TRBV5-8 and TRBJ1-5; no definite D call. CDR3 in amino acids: CASSFGTGSLDNQPQHF. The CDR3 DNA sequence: TGTGCCAGCAGCTTTGGAACCGGGTCCCTTGACAATCAGCCCCAGCATTTT.